This TCR beta chain was identified in a study of T-cell reconstitution after alpha-beta-depleted transplantation in children. The CDR3 is 12 amino acids. Germline-derived CDR1 and CDR2 are SGHVS and FQNEAQ. Trimming removed 2 bases from V and 7 bases from J, with 6 bases in between. During its preparation, the TCRbeta library received unique molecular identifiers. One entry per CDR3 protein results from TCRdb running MiXCR on the PCR reads. The table records 200,000 to 300,000 distinct CDR3 sequences, around 11% of them present only once. This clonotype was counted ten times or more. The receptor comes from a human donor who donated a stem cell graft to a child with acute lymphoblastic leukemia. The material was PBMCs from the stem cell graft donor, obtained from the stem cell graft. V and J are TRBV7-8 and TRBJ1-5; D is ambiguous. The CDR3 DNA follows: TGTGCCAGCAGCTTAATAGAGCAGCCCCAGCATTTT. It specifies CASSLIEQPQHF.